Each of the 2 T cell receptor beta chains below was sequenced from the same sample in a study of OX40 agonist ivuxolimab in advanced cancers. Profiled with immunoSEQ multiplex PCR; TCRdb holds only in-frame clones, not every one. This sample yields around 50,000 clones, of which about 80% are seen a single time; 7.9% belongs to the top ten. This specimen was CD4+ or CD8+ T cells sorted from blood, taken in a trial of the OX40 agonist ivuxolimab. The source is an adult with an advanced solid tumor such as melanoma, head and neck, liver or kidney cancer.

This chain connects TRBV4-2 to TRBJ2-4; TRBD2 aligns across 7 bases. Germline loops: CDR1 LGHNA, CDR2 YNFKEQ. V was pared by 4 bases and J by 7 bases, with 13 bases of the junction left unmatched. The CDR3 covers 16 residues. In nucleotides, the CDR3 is TGTGCCAGCAGCCCGTGGGGTAGCGGGCGAAGCAACATTCAGTACTTC. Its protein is CASSPWGSGRSNIQYF.

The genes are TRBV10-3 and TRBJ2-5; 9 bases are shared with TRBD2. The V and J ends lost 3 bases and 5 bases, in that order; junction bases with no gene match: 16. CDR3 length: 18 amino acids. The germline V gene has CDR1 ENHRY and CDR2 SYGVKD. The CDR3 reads CAISESYGLAKTGETQYF. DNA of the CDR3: TGTGCCATCAGTGAATCCTATGGACTAGCGAAGACGGGGGAGACCCAGTACTTC.